This T cell receptor (beta chain) was captured by sequencing in a study of beta chain features in type 1 diabetes. cDNA synthesis used the whole RNA isolate, giving expressed TCRB sequences. The data were produced by immunoSEQ multiplex PCR, yet TCRdb's version contains in-frame clones alone and is incomplete. The table includes roughly 150,000 clones, approximately 10% detected once. This clone is a singleton in its sample. Germline V lookup: CDR1 SNHLY, CDR2 FYNNEI. V lost 5 bases, J lost 9 bases, and 13 bases lay in between. The CDR3 runs 12 residues. The specimen was central memory CD4+ T cells from blood. The origin of this receptor is a young man in good health. The V gene is TRBV2, the J gene TRBJ2-5, with D tentatively TRBD2 (5 bases). CDR3 amino acids: CASSRTQEAQYF. The CDR3 bases are TGTGCCAGCAGTAGGACCCAGGAGGCCCAGTACTTC.